This T cell receptor (beta chain) is drawn from a study of T cell changes during pregnancy in multiple sclerosis. The protocol was immunoSEQ multiplex PCR, while the TCRdb copy is restricted to in-frame clones and leaves out a portion. The repertoire holds about 38,000 clones, with about 95% as singletons. The source material was CD4+ T cells from peripheral blood mononuclear cells, sampled in the second trimester of pregnancy. The receptor was isolated from a female donor with multiple sclerosis, enrolled in a pregnancy study.

CDR3 sequence (DNA): TGTGCCAGCAGTTTCCTAGGCTCCTACGAGCAGTACTTC. This sequence encodes CASSFLGSYEQYF. The chain links TRBV27 to TRBJ2-7; D not resolved. CDR1 and CDR2 from the germline V gene are MNHEY and SMNVEV (reference sequence). V dropped 3 bases and J dropped 0 bases, with 6 bases sitting between them. The CDR3 consists of 13 residues.